This TCR beta chain was found in a study of shared clonotypes between healthy human individuals. Study details: Plates per donor: three CD4 naive, three CD4 memory, two CD8 naive, one CD8 memory. Broader study findings: Rarefaction curves obtained for sorted subsets showed sequencing incomplete despite large depth.

This clone was recorded once. What it binds is unknown. The CD4+ fraction was divided into a CD45RA+ naive subset and a CD45RA-negative memory subset. Original methodology: From ImmunoSEQ came sequences covering only the junction and carrying no quality scores, so filtering differed. Using immunoSEQ multiplex PCR, the repertoire was profiled, and TCRdb retains in-frame clones only, with some absent. V and J calls plus clone size are reproduced from that table; the DNA served to infer D and trimming. The sample has millions of clones, more than 80% seen once; the top ten hold around 0.4%. The receptor was derived from a man aged 18 to 29 in good health. Some clones in this sample may be carry-over from other donors' samples. Sequencing was carried out using naive CD4+ T cells from PBMCs. The subset here: CD45RA+ positively selected.

CDR3 sequence reads: CATSRDGSAGELFF. The CDR3 bases are TGTGCCACCAGCAGAGATGGGAGCGCCGGGGAGCTGTTTTTT. The V and J genes are TRBV15 and TRBJ2-2; possibly TRBD2 for D (5 bases). The germline V and J ends were trimmed by 0 bases and 6 bases, with 8 bases remaining between them. The CDR3 covers 14 residues. Germline V gene sequence: CDR1 LNHNV, CDR2 YYDKDF (reference sequence).